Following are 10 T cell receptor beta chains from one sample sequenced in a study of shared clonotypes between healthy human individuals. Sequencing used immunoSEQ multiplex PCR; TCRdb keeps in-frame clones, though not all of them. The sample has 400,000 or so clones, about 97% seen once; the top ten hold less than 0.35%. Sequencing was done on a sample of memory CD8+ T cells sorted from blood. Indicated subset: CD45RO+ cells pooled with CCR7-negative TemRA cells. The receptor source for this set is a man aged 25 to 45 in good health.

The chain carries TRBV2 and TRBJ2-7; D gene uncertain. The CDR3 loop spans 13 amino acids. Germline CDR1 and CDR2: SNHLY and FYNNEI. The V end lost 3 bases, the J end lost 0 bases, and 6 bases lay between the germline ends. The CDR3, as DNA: TGTGCCAGCAGTGAGCCTAGCTCCTACGAGCAGTACTTC. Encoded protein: CASSEPSSYEQYF.

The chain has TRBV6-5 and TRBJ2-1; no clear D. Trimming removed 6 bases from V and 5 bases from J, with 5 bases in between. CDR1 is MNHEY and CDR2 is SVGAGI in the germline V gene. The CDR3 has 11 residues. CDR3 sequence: CASSLDNEQFF. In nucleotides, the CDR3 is TGTGCCAGCAGCTTGGACAATGAGCAGTTCTTC.

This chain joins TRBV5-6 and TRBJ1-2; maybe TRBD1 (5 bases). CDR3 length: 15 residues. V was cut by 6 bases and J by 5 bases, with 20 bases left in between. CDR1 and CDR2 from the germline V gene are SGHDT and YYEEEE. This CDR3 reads CASTPAAGQGYGYTF. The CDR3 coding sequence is TGTGCCAGCACCCCAGCGGCAGGGCAAGGTTATGGCTACACCTTC. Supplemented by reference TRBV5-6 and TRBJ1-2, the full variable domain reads DAGVTQSPTHLIKTRGQQVTLRCSPKSGHDTVSWYQQALGQGPQFIFQYYEEEERQRGNFPDRFSGHQFPNYSSELNVNALLLGDSALYLCASTPAAGQGYGYTFGSGTRLTVV.

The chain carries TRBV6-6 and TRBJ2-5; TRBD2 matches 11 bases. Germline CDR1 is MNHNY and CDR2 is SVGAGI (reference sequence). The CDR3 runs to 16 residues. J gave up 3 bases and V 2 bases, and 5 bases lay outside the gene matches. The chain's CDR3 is CASSYLLAGGEETQYF. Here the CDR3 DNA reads TGTGCCAGCAGTTACCTTCTAGCGGGAGGAGAAGAGACCCAGTACTTC.

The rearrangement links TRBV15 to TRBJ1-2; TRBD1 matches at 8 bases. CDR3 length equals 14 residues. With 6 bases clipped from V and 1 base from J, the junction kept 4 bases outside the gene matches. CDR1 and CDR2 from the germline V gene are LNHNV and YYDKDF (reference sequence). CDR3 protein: CATREQGVNYGYTF. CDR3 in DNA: TGTGCCACCAGGGAACAGGGGGTTAACTATGGCTACACCTTC.

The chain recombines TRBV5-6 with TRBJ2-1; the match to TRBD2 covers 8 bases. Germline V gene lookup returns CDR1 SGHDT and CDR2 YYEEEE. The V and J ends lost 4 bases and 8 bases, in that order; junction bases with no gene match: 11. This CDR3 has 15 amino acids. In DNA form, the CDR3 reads TGTGCCAGCAGCCCTACCGGGACTAGGACGTATGAGCAGTTCTTC. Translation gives CASSPTGTRTYEQFF. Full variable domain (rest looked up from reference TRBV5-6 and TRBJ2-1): DAGVTQSPTHLIKTRGQQVTLRCSPKSGHDTVSWYQQALGQGPQFIFQYYEEEERQRGNFPDRFSGHQFPNYSSELNVNALLLGDSALYLCASSPTGTRTYEQFFGPGTRLTVL.

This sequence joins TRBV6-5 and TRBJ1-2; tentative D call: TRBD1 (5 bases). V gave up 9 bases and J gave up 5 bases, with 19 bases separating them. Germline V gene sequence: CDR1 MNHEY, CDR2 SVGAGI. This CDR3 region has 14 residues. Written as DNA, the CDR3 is TGTGCCAGTTCCTCCTCGGGGTGGGGGTATGGCTACACCTTC. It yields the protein CASSSSGWGYGYTF.

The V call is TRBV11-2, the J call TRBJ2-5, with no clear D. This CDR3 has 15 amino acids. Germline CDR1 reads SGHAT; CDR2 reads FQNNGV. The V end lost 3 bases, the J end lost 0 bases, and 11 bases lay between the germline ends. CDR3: CASSFLSRHQETQYF. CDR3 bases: TGTGCCAGCAGCTTCCTCTCTAGACACCAAGAGACCCAGTACTTC.

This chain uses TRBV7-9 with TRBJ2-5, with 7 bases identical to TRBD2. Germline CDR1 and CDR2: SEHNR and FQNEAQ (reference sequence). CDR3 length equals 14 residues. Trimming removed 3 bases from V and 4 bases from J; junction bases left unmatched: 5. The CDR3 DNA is TGTGCCAGCAGCTTTGGGAGGGGTACAGAGACCCAGTACTTC. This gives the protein CASSFGRGTETQYF.

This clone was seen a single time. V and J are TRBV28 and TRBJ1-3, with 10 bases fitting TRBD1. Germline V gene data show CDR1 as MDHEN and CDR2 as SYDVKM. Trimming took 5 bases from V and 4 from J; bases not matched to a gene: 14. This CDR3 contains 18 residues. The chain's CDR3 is CASSPTHLTGGKGNTIYF. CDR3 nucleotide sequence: TGTGCCAGCAGTCCCACCCACTTGACAGGGGGCAAAGGAAACACCATATATTTT.